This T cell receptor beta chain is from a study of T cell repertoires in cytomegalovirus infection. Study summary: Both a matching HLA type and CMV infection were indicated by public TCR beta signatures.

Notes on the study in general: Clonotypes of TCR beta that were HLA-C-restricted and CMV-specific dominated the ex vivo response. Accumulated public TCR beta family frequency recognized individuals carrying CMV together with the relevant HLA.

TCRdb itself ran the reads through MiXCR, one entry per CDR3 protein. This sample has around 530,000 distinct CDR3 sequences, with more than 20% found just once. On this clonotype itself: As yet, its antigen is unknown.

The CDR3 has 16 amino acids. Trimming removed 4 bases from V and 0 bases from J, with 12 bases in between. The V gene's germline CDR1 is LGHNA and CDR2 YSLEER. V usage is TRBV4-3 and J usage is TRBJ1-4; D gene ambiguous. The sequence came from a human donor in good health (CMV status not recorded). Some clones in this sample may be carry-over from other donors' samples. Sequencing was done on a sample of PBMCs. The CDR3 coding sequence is TGCGCCAGCAGCCGAGATCTCGCAGCAACTAATGAAAAACTGTTTTTT. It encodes CASSRDLAATNEKLFF.